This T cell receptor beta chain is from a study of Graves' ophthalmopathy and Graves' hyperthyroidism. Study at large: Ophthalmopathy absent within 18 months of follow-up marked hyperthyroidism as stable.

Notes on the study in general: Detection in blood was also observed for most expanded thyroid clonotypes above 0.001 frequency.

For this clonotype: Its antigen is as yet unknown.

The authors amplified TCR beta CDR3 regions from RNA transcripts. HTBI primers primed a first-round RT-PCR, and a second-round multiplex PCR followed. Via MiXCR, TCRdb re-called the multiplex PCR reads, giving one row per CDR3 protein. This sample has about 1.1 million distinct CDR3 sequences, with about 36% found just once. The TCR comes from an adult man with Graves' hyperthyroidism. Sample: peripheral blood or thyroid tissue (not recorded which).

The CDR3 nucleotides are TGTGCCAGCACCAAGACAGGACCTTACGAGCAGTACTTC. This encodes CASTKTGPYEQYF. This chain uses TRBV12-3 or TRBV12-4 with TRBJ2-7; the D gene is possibly TRBD1 (6 bases). V was shortened by 7 bases and J by 4 bases, with 14 bases between the two germline ends. The CDR3 is made up of 13 amino acids.